The rows below give T cell receptor beta chains drawn from one sample of a study of blood T cell repertoires in COVID-19. The protocol was immunoSEQ multiplex PCR, while the TCRdb copy is restricted to in-frame clones and leaves out a portion. The table shows about 200,000 clones, with around four fifths occurring only once. Source material: peripheral blood. These receptors all stem from a man aged 60-69 years with COVID-19, enrolled during active disease. Both conserved end residues are part of each CDR3. A D gene is named only where the DNA matches it firmly. The size of a clone is reported for some rows only, either as once, few or many, or as a class for expanded clones.

TRBV12-5	TRBJ1-2	.	TRBD1	CASGLVTGQHLYGYTF	TGTGCTAGTGGTTTGGTGACGGGACAGCATCTCTATGGCTACACCTTC
TRBV9	TRBJ2-5	.	TRBD2	CASSWRAGVGETQYF	TGTGCCAGCAGCTGGAGGGCGGGAGTCGGAGAGACCCAGTACTTC
TRBV6-5	TRBJ2-7	.	TRBD1	CASPKPGQGREQYF	TGTGCCAGTCCCAAACCGGGACAGGGGCGGGAGCAGTACTTC
TRBV7-3	TRBJ2-3	.	.	CASSLGPETDTQYF	TGTGCCAGCAGCTTAGGGCCTGAGACAGATACGCAGTATTTT
TRBV28	TRBJ2-7	.	.	CASRLRSGSSYEQYF	TGTGCCAGCAGACTTCGCTCGGGAAGCTCCTACGAGCAGTACTTC
TRBV30	TRBJ2-3	.	.	CASNPGHSTDTQYF	TGTGCCTCCAACCCGGGACATAGCACAGATACGCAGTATTTT
TRBV7-2	TRBJ2-7	.	TRBD1	CASSDTGTEAYEQYF	TGTGCCAGCAGCGACACCGGGACAGAAGCCTACGAGCAGTACTTC
TRBV28	TRBJ2-4	.	.	CASSLRAGTGLAKNIQYF	TGTGCCAGCAGTTTAAGGGCGGGAACCGGTCTCGCCAAAAACATTCAGTACTTC
TRBV12-3/TRBV12-4	TRBJ2-1	.	.	CASRYRVGEQFF	TGTGCCAGCAGGTACAGGGTGGGTGAGCAGTTCTTC
TRBV14	TRBJ1-4	.	.	CASRHRATNEKLFF	TGTGCCAGCAGACATCGTGCAACTAATGAAAAACTGTTTTTT
TRBV7-3	TRBJ1-5	.	.	CASSPMGGNQPQHF	TGTGCCAGCAGCCCCATGGGAGGGAATCAGCCCCAGCATTTT
TRBV2	TRBJ1-1	.	.	CASNSNTGLNTEAFF	TGTGCCAGCAATTCTAACACAGGTTTGAACACTGAAGCTTTCTTT
TRBV3-1/TRBV3-2	TRBJ1-2	.	.	CASSQDGPGLHGYTF	TGTGCCAGCAGCCAAGATGGCCCAGGGCTTCATGGCTACACCTTC
TRBV13	TRBJ1-1	.	TRBD1	CASSLPRGEGGAGAFF	TGTGCCAGCAGCTTACCACGAGGGGAAGGGGGCGCCGGAGCTTTCTTT
TRBV9	TRBJ1-3	.	TRBD1	CASSVGQGAGNTIYF	TGTGCCAGCAGCGTAGGACAGGGTGCGGGAAACACCATATATTTT
TRBV5-1	TRBJ1-1	.	.	CASSLTVNTEAFF	TGCGCCAGCAGTTTGACAGTGAACACTGAAGCTTTCTTT
TRBV5-1	TRBJ1-1	few	.	CASSLEPGSNTEAFF	TGCGCCAGCAGCTTGGAGCCGGGGTCGAACACTGAAGCTTTCTTT
TRBV27	TRBJ1-1	.	.	CASRQFFGINTEAFF	TGTGCCAGCAGACAATTTTTCGGGATCAACACTGAAGCTTTCTTT
TRBV6-5	TRBJ1-1	.	.	CASTMRGGTEAFF	TGTGCCAGCACCATGAGGGGGGGCACTGAAGCTTTCTTT
TRBV5-1	TRBJ2-3	.	TRBD1	CASSFQGADTQYF	TGCGCCAGCAGCTTCCAGGGGGCGGATACGCAGTATTTT
TRBV5-1	TRBJ2-2	.	.	CASSLAQGNTGELFF	TGCGCCAGCAGCTTGGCACAGGGAAACACCGGGGAGCTGTTTTTT
TRBV2	TRBJ1-5	.	.	CASGRQVSNQPQHF	TGTGCCAGCGGAAGACAGGTGAGCAATCAGCCCCAGCATTTT
TRBV11-2	TRBJ1-2	few	.	CASSLEALYGYTF	TGTGCCAGCAGCTTAGAGGCCCTCTATGGCTACACCTTC
TRBV5-1	TRBJ2-2	.	TRBD1	CASSLQGRTGELFF	TGCGCCAGCAGCTTACAGGGGCGCACCGGGGAGCTGTTTTTT
TRBV29-1	TRBJ2-1	.	TRBD1	CSVDRRQGAHYNEQFF	TGCAGCGTTGATCGTCGACAGGGGGCCCACTACAATGAGCAGTTCTTC
TRBV5-1	TRBJ1-6	.	.	CASSYDSSNSPLHF	TGCGCCAGCAGCTATGACAGCAGTAATTCACCCCTCCACTTT
TRBV9	TRBJ1-1	.	.	CASSVDGRENTEAFF	TGTGCCAGCAGCGTAGACGGCAGGGAGAACACTGAAGCTTTCTTT
TRBV4-2	TRBJ2-7	.	TRBD1	CASSFPGQAMDEQYF	TGTGCCAGCAGCTTCCCGGGACAGGCAATGGACGAGCAGTACTTC
TRBV5-1	TRBJ1-1	.	.	CASSLARRDTEAFF	TGCGCCAGCAGCTTGGCCAGGAGGGACACTGAAGCTTTCTTT
TRBV5-5	TRBJ1-4	once	.	CASSHIRGTNEKLFF	TGTGCCAGCAGCCACATTCGGGGGACTAATGAAAAACTGTTTTTT
TRBV6-6	TRBJ2-7	.	.	CASRITGTGSYEQYF	TGTGCCAGCAGGATCACCGGGACTGGATCCTACGAGCAGTACTTC
TRBV18	TRBJ1-5	.	.	CASSPGGEGQPQHF	TGTGCCAGCTCACCCGGGGGGGAGGGTCAGCCCCAGCATTTT
TRBV7-2	TRBJ1-4	.	TRBD1	CASTISGTGDEKLFF	TGTGCCAGCACGATATCCGGGACAGGGGATGAAAAACTGTTTTTT
TRBV29-1	TRBJ2-3	.	TRBD1	CSAGTGTHSTDTQYF	TGCAGCGCCGGGACAGGGACACATAGCACAGATACGCAGTATTTT
TRBV11-3	TRBJ2-7	.	TRBD1	CASSTGDTYEQYF	TGTGCCAGCAGCACAGGGGATACCTACGAGCAGTACTTC
TRBV5-4	TRBJ2-4	.	.	CASSAGGDALAKNIQYF	TGTGCCAGCAGCGCCGGAGGGGATGCGCTAGCCAAAAACATTCAGTACTTC
TRBV27	TRBJ1-1	.	.	CASSSVGQEAFF	TGTGCCAGCAGTTCCGTTGGGCAGGAAGCTTTCTTT
TRBV18	TRBJ2-7	.	.	CASSSTAYEQYF	TGTGCCAGCTCATCTACAGCCTACGAGCAGTACTTC
TRBV15	TRBJ1-2	.	TRBD1	CATSGPRQGWDGYTF	TGTGCCACCTCGGGACCAAGACAGGGCTGGGATGGCTACACCTTC
TRBV5-1	TRBJ2-5	.	TRBD1	CASSVSGQEQETQYF	TGCGCCAGCAGCGTGAGTGGACAGGAGCAAGAGACCCAGTACTTC
TRBV7-9	TRBJ2-5	once	TRBD1	CASSVRQGQETQYF	TGTGCCAGCAGCGTCCGACAGGGCCAAGAGACCCAGTACTTC
TRBV6-2/TRBV6-3	TRBJ1-5	.	TRBD1	CASSDRGSNQPQHF	TGTGCCAGCAGTGACAGGGGGAGCAATCAGCCCCAGCATTTT
TRBV15	TRBJ1-5	once	TRBD1	CATSRDGQDISNQPQHF	TGTGCCACCAGCAGAGACGGACAGGACATAAGCAATCAGCCCCAGCATTTT
TRBV5-1	TRBJ2-7	.	TRBD1	CASSPGTERIYEQYF	TGCGCCAGCAGCCCCGGGACAGAGAGGATATACGAGCAGTACTTC
TRBV10-1	TRBJ2-2	.	TRBD1	CASSSGQGWTGELFF	TGCGCCAGCAGTAGCGGACAGGGTTGGACCGGGGAGCTGTTTTTT
TRBV19	TRBJ2-5	.	.	CASSIDLPGQETQYF	TGTGCCAGTAGTATAGATTTACCAGGTCAAGAGACCCAGTACTTC
TRBV4-1	TRBJ1-5	.	.	CASSQAGNNQPQHF	TGCGCCAGCAGCCAAGCAGGTAACAATCAGCCCCAGCATTTT
TRBV25-1	TRBJ2-1	.	.	CASSEWGGSYNEQFF	TGTGCCAGCAGTGAATGGGGCGGCTCCTACAATGAGCAGTTCTTC
TRBV7-9	TRBJ2-7	.	TRBD1	CASSPHPGTGRPYEQYF	TGTGCCAGCAGCCCCCATCCAGGGACAGGAAGGCCCTACGAGCAGTACTTC
TRBV18	TRBJ1-2	few	.	CASSRDINYGYTF	TGTGCCAGCTCACGGGACATCAACTATGGCTACACCTTC
TRBV5-1	TRBJ1-1	.	.	CASSEQGYTEAFF	TGCGCCAGCAGCGAGCAGGGCTACACTGAAGCTTTCTTT
TRBV5-1	TRBJ1-1	.	.	CASSSTNPGLTEAFF	TGCGCCAGCAGCTCAACCAACCCAGGGCTGACTGAAGCTTTCTTT
TRBV7-2	TRBJ1-1	.	.	CASSFTWGGTEAFF	TGTGCCAGCAGCTTTACTTGGGGGGGAACTGAAGCTTTCTTT
TRBV6-5	TRBJ2-5	.	TRBD1	CASNLDRATETQYF	TGTGCCAGCAACTTAGACAGGGCCACAGAGACCCAGTACTTC
TRBV5-1	TRBJ1-2	.	.	CASSSGGVMNGYTF	TGCGCCAGCAGCTCTGGGGGGGTGATGAATGGCTACACCTTC